One sample yielded the 10 T cell receptor beta chains listed below, sequenced in a study of identical twins. TCRdb passed the 5' RACE reads through MiXCR, listing each CDR3 protein once. The table includes about 810,000 distinct CDR3 sequences, around an eighth detected once. These data also formed part of another study, on yellow fever vaccine responses in identical twins.

Material: PBMCs. These receptors were collected from a woman between 18 and 30 years old in good health.

In this sample, this clonotype turned up many times. This chain joins TRBV20-1 and TRBJ1-5; D remains unclear. This CDR3 region has 14 residues. Germline V lookup: CDR1 DFQATT, CDR2 SNEGSKA (reference sequence). V shed 6 bases and J shed 3 bases, with 15 bases lying between them. Here the CDR3 DNA reads TGCAGTGCACCCGACATAAGGGCCAATCAGCCCCAGCATTTT. Translated, it gives CSAPDIRANQPQHF.

This sequence joins TRBV19 and TRBJ1-4, with D possibly TRBD1 on 5 matching bases. This CDR3 is built from 14 residues. The germline V and J ends were trimmed by 3 bases and 8 bases, with 13 bases remaining between them. CDR1 LNHDA and CDR2 SQIVND come from the germline V gene (reference sequence). The CDR3, as DNA: TGTGCCAGTAGTATCCGAGGGGCACAGGAAAAACTGTTTTTT. Its translation is CASSIRGAQEKLFF.

This chain uses TRBV12-3 or TRBV12-4 with TRBJ2-6; 7 bases match TRBD1. J gave up 0 bases and V 6 bases, and 5 bases lay outside the gene matches. The CDR3 length is 16 residues. CDR3 sequence: CASRQTGFSGANVLTF. CDR3 in DNA: TGTGCCAGCAGACAGACAGGGTTCTCTGGGGCCAACGTCCTGACTTTC.

This clonotype occurred a few times. The CDR3 region is CASSDRSGSNYGYTF. The DNA of the CDR3 is TGTGCCAGCAGTGACCGGTCAGGTTCCAACTATGGCTACACCTTC. V is TRBV6-4 and J is TRBJ1-2, with no clear D. CDR1 is MRHNA and CDR2 is SNTAGT in the germline V gene. The length of the CDR3 is 15 residues. Trimming took off 2 bases at V and 2 bases at J, with 12 bases between the two ends.

The rearrangement joins TRBV16 to TRBJ2-3; 8 bases line up with TRBD2. The germline V gene has CDR1 KGHSY and CDR2 FQNENV. The length of the CDR3 is 15 residues. The V and J ends lost 3 bases and 4 bases, in that order; junction bases with no gene match: 6. CDR3 amino acids: CASSHTSGRADTQYF. Here the CDR3 DNA reads TGTGCCAGCAGCCATACTAGCGGTCGCGCAGATACGCAGTATTTT.

V usage is TRBV5-1 and J usage is TRBJ2-7, with D perhaps TRBD1 or TRBD2 (6 bases each). The CDR3 has 16 residues. Trimming took 0 bases from V and 5 from J, leaving 18 bases between them. CDR1 is SGHRS and CDR2 is YFSETQ in the germline V gene. The CDR3 loop reads CASSLAVGGGFHEQYF. CDR3 nucleotides: TGCGCCAGCAGCTTGGCCGTCGGAGGGGGATTCCACGAGCAGTACTTC.

This clonotype was seen repeatedly, ten times or more. V usage is TRBV20-1 and J usage is TRBJ2-1; tentative D call: TRBD1 (5 bases). Germline loops: CDR1 DFQATT, CDR2 SNEGSKA (reference sequence). There are 12 residues in the CDR3. Trimming left V 6 bases short and J 8 bases short, with 14 bases between. This CDR3 is CSAGRGTDEQFF. CDR3 bases: TGCAGTGCCGGAAGGGGTACGGATGAGCAGTTCTTC.

This clonotype was observed a few times. V is TRBV10-1 and J is TRBJ2-1, with 12 bases aligning to TRBD2. The CDR3 loop spans 15 amino acids. Looked up from germline, CDR1 is WNHNN and CDR2 is SYGVQD (reference sequence). V lost 1 base and J lost 11; bases outside the gene matches: 6. CDR3 in amino acids: CASSEYRTSGAQQFF. The CDR3 nucleotides are TGCGCCAGCAGTGAGTACAGGACTAGCGGGGCCCAGCAGTTCTTC.

The sample holds a few counts of this clonotype. The chain has TRBV4-1 and TRBJ1-1; tentatively, D is TRBD1 (6 bases). V lost 2 bases and J 6 bases, leaving 16 bases between the germline ends. Per the germline V gene, CDR1 is MGHRA and CDR2 is YSYEKL. The CDR3 contains 15 residues. The CDR3 DNA follows: TGCGCCAGCAGCCAAACGGGAAGGGGGAGCGCTGAAGCTTTCTTT. It translates to CASSQTGRGSAEAFF.

The chain employs TRBV6-4 and TRBJ2-1; 12 positions agree with TRBD2. The CDR3 extends over 15 amino acids. V dropped 4 bases and J dropped 8; count of bases not matched to a gene: 6. Germline CDR1 and CDR2: MRHNA and SNTAGT. CDR3: CASSVRLAGVDEQFF. In DNA form, the CDR3 reads TGTGCCAGCAGTGTAAGACTAGCGGGGGTTGATGAGCAGTTCTTC.